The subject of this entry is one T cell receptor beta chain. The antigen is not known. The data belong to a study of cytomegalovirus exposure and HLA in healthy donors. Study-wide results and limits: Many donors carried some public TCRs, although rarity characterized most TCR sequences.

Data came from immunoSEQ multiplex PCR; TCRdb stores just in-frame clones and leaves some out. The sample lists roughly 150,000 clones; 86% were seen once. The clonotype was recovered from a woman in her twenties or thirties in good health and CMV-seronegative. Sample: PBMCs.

The CDR3 protein is CATSRGGAPNTGELFF. The CDR3 DNA reads as TGTGCCACCAGCAGAGGCGGCGCCCCGAACACCGGGGAGCTGTTTTTT. The rearrangement joins TRBV15 to TRBJ2-2; D is unresolved. Per the germline V gene, CDR1 is LNHNV and CDR2 is YYDKDF (reference sequence). This CDR3 comprises 16 residues. The V gene lost 1 base and the J gene lost 0 bases, with 9 bases spanning the gap.